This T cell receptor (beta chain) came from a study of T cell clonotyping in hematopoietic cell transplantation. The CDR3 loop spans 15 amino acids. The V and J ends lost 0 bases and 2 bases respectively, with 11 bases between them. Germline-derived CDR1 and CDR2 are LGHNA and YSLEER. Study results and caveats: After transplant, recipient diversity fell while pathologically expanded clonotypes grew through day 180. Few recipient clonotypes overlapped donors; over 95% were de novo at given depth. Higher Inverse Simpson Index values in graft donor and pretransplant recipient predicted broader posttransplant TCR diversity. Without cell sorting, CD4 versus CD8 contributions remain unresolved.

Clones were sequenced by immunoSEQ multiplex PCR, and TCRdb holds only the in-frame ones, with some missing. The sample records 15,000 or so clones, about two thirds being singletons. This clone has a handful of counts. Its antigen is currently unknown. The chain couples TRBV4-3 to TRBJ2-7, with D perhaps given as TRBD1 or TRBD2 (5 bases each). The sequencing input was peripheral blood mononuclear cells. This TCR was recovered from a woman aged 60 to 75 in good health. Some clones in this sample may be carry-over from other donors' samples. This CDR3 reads CASSQEWGNPYEQYF. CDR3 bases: TGCGCCAGCAGCCAAGAGTGGGGGAACCCCTACGAGCAGTACTTC.